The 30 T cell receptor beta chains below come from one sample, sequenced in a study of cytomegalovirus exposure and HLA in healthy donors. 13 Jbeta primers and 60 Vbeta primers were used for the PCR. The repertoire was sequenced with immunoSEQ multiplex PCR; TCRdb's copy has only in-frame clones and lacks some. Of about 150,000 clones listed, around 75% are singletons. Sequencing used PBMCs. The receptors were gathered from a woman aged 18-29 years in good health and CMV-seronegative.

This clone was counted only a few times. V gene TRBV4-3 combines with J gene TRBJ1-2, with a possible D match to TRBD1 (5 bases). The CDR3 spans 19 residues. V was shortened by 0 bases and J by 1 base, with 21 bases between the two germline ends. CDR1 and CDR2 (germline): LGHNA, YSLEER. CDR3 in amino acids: CASSQDGDRGGVRNYGYTF. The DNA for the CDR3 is TGCGCCAGCAGCCAAGATGGGGACCGGGGAGGAGTTCGTAACTATGGCTACACCTTC.

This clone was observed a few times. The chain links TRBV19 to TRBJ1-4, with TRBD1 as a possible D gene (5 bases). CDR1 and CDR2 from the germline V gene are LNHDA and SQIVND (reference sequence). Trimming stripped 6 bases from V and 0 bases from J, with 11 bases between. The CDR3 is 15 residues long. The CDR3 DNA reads TGTGCCAGTAGAACAGGCTCTGCAACTAATGAAAAACTGTTTTTT. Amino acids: CASRTGSATNEKLFF.

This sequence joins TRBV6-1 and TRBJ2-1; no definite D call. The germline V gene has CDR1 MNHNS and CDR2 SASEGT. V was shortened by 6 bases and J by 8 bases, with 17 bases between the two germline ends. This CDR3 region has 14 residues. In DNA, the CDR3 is TGTGCCAGCAGGAAGACGGCCCGGGTGTATGAGCAGTTCTTC. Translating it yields CASRKTARVYEQFF.

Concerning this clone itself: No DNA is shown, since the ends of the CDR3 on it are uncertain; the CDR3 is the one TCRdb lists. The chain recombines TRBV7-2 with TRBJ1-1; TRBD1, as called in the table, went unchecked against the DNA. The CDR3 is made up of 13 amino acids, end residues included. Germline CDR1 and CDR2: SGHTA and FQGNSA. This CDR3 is CASSVGHGSSSFF.

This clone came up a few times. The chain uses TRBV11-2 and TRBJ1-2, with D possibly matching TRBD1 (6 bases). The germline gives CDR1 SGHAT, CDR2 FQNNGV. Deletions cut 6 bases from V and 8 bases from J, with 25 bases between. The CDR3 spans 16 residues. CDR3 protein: CASRTLTGRTSRGYTF. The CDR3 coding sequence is TGTGCCAGCAGAACTCTAACAGGGCGCACCTCCAGGGGCTACACCTTC.

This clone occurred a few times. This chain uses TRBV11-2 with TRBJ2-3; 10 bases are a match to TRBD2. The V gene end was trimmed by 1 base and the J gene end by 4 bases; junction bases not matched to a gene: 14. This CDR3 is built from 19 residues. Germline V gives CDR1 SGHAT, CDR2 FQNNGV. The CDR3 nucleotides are TGTGCCAGCAGCTTAGGATGGGGGTCAGCGGGAGGGTCGGCAGATACGCAGTATTTT. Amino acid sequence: CASSLGWGSAGGSADTQYF.

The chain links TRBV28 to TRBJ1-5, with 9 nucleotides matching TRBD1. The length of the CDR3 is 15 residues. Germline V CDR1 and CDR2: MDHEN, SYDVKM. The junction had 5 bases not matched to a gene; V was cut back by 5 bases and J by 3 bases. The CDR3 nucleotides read TGTGCCAGCAGTCACCGGGACAGGGACAATCAGCCCCAGCATTTT. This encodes CASSHRDRDNQPQHF.

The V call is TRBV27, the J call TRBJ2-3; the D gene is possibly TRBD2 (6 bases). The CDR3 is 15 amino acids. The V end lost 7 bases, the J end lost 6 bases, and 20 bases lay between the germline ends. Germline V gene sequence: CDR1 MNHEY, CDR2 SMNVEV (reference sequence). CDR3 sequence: CASMVRAGLWDTQYF. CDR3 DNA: TGTGCCAGCATGGTCCGGGCGGGACTTTGGGATACGCAGTATTTT.

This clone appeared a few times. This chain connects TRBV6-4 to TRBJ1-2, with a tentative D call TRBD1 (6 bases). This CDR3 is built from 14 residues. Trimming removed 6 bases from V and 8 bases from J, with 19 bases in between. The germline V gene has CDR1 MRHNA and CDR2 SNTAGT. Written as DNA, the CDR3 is TGTGCCAGCAGCCCAGGGGTGCAGGCGGAGGGCTACACCTTC. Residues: CASSPGVQAEGYTF.

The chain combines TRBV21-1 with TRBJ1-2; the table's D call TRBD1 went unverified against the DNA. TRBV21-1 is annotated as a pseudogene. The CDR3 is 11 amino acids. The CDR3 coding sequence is TGTTTCAGGGTAAGGAACTATGGCTACACCTTC. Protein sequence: CFRVRNYGYTF.

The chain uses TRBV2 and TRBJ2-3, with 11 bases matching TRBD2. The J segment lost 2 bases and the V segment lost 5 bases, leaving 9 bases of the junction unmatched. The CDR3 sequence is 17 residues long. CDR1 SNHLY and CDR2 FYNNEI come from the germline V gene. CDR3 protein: CASSTSGSGYPTDTQYF. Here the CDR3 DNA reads TGTGCCAGCAGTACTAGCGGGAGTGGATACCCCACAGATACGCAGTATTTT.

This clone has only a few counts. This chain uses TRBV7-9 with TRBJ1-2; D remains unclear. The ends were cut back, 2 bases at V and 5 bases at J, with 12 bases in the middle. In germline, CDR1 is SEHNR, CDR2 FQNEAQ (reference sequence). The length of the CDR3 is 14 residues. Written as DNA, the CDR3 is TGTGCCAGCAGCTTATCCCTAGAAAGTTATGGCTACACCTTC. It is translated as CASSLSLESYGYTF.

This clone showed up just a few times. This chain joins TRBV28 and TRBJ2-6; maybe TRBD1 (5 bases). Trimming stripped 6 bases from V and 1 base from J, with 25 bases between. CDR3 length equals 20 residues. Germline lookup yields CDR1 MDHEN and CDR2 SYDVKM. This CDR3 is CASSSRVSTVRHSGANVLTF. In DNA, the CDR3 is TGTGCCAGCAGCTCACGTGTATCGACAGTACGCCATTCTGGGGCCAACGTCCTGACTTTC.

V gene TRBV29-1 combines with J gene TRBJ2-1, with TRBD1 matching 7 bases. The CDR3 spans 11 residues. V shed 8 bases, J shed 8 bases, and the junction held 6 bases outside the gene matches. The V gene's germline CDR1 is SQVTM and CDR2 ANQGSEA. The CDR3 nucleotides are TGCAGCACGACAGGGTCCCATGAGCAGTTCTTC. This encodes CSTTGSHEQFF.

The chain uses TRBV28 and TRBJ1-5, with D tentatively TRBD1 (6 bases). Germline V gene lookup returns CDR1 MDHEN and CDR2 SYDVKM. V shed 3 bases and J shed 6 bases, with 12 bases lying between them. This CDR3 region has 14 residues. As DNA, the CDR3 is TGTGCCAGCAGTTTGGGGGGGCAGGGTCAGCCCCAGCATTTT. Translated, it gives CASSLGGQGQPQHF.

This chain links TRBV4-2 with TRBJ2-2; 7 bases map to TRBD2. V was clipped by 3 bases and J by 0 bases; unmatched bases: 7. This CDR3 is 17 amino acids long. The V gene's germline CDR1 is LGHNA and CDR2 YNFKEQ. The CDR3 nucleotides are TGTGCCAGCAGCCAGGGTCCGGGGGGAACGAACACCGGGGAGCTGTTTTTT. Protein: CASSQGPGGTNTGELFF.

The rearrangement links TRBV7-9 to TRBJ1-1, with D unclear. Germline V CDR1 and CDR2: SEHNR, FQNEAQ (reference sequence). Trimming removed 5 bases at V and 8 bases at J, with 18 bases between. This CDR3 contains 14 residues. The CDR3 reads CASSLPGILREAFF. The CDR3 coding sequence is TGTGCCAGCAGCCTTCCCGGTATTCTGAGGGAAGCTTTCTTT.

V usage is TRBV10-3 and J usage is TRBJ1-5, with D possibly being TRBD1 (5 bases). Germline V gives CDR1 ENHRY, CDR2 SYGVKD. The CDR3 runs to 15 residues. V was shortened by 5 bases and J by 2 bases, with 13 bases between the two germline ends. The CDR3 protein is CAISTTQGGNQPQHF. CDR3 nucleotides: TGTGCCATCAGTACGACCCAGGGTGGCAATCAGCCCCAGCATTTT.

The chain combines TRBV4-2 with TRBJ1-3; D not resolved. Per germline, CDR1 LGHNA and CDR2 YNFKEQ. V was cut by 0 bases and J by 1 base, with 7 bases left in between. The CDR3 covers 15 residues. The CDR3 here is CASSQDLSSGNTIYF. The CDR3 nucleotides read TGTGCCAGCAGCCAAGATTTGTCATCTGGAAACACCATATATTTT.

The CDR3 sequence: CASSQRVSIAGGAEYGYTF. Written as DNA, the CDR3 is TGCGCCAGCAGCCAACGGGTCTCGATAGCAGGGGGCGCGGAGTATGGCTACACCTTC. V and J are TRBV4-1 and TRBJ1-2, with 8 bases identical to TRBD1. From germline, CDR1 is MGHRA and CDR2 YSYEKL. The CDR3 extends over 19 amino acids. Trimming cost V 2 bases and J 5 bases; bases outside gene matches: 19.

The CDR3 is CASKDRGFGADQPQHF. CDR3 nucleotides: TGTGCCAGTAAAGACAGGGGATTTGGCGCGGATCAGCCCCAGCATTTT. The chain recombines TRBV19 with TRBJ1-5; 8 bases fit TRBD1. Germline V gene data show CDR1 as LNHDA and CDR2 as SQIVND (reference sequence). J was trimmed by 5 bases and V by 7 bases; bases with no gene match: 13. The length of the CDR3 is 16 residues. Based on the CDR3 plus reference TRBV19 and TRBJ1-5, the full variable domain is DGGITQSPKYLFRKEGQNVTLSCEQNLNHDAMYWYRQDPGQGLRLIYYSQIVNDFQKGDIAEGYSVSREKKESFPLTVTSAQKNPTAFYLCASKDRGFGADQPQHFGDGTRLSIL.

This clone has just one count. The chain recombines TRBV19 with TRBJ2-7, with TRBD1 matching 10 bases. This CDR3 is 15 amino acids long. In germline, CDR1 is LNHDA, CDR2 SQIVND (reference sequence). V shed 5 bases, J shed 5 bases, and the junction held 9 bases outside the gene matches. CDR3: CASSHPGTGVNEQYF. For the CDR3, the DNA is TGTGCCAGTAGTCACCCTGGGACAGGGGTGAACGAGCAGTACTTC.

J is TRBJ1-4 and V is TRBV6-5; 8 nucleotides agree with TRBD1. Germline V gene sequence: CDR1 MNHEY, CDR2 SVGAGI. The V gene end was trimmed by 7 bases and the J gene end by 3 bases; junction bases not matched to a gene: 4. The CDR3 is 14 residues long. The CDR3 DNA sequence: TGTGCCAGCAAGAAGGACAGGGCTAATGAAAAACTGTTTTTT. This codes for CASKKDRANEKLFF.

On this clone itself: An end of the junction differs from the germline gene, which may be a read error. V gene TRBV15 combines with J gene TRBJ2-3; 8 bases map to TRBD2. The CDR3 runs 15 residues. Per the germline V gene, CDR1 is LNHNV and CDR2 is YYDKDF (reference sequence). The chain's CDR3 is CATSSPWTSRDTQYF. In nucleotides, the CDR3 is TGTGCCACCAGCAGTCCTTGGACTAGCAGAGATACGCAGTATTTT.

The CDR3: CASSPTGTGGRDEQFF. The CDR3 DNA reads TGCGCCAGCAGCCCGACCGGGACAGGGGGCAGGGATGAGCAGTTCTTC. The chain employs TRBV5-1 and TRBJ2-1; 12 bases match TRBD1. V lost 4 bases to trimming and J lost 8 bases; unmatched junction nucleotides: 10. CDR3 length equals 16 residues. Per germline, CDR1 SGHRS and CDR2 YFSETQ. Complete variable domain (other parts from reference TRBV5-1 and TRBJ2-1): KAGVTQTPRYLIKTRGQQVTLSCSPISGHRSVSWYQQTPGQGLQFLFEYFSETQRNKGNFPGRFSGRQFSNSRSEMNVSTLELGDSALYLCASSPTGTGGRDEQFFGPGTRLTVL.

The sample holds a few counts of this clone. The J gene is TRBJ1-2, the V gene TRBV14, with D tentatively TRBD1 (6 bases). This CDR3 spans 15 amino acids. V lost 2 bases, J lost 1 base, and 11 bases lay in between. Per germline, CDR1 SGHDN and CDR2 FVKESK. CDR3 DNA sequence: TGTGCCAGCAGCCAATTTACAGGGAGTAACTATGGCTACACCTTC. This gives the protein CASSQFTGSNYGYTF.

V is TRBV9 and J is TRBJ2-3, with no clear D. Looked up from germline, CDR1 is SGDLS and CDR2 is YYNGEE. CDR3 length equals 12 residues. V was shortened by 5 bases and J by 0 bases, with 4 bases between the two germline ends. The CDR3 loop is CASSPSTDTQYF. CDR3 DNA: TGTGCCAGCAGTCCTAGCACAGATACGCAGTATTTT.

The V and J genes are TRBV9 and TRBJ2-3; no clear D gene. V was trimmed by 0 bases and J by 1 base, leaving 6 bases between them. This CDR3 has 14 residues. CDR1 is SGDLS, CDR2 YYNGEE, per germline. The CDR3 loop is CASSVESGTDTQYF. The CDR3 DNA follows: TGTGCCAGCAGCGTAGAAAGCGGCACAGATACGCAGTATTTT.

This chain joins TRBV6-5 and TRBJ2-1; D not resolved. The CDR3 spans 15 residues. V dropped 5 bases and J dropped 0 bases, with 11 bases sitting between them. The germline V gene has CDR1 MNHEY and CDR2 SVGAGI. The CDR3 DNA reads TGTGCCAGCAGTGCCGTCGGTGACTCCTACAATGAGCAGTTCTTC. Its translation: CASSAVGDSYNEQFF.

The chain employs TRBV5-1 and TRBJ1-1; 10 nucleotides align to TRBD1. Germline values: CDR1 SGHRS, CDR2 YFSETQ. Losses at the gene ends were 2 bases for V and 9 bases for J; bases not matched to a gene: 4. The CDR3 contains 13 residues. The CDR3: CASSLGQGDQAFF. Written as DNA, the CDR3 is TGCGCCAGCAGCTTAGGACAGGGGGACCAAGCTTTCTTT.